This T cell receptor (beta chain) was captured by sequencing in a study of blood T cell repertoires in COVID-19. Clones were read by immunoSEQ multiplex PCR, and TCRdb kept only the in-frame ones, dropping some. Of approximately 170,000 clones detected, over 75% appear once; the ten largest clones hold 9.5% to 15%. V dropped 1 base and J dropped 0 bases, with 7 bases sitting between them. Per germline, CDR1 SGHTA and CDR2 FQGNSA. The CDR3 consists of 16 residues. The sequence came from a woman in her forties or fifties with acute or convalescent COVID-19. This sequence joins TRBV7-2 and TRBJ1-6, with D uncertain. Sequencing was performed on peripheral blood. DNA of the CDR3: TGTGCCAGCAGCTTAGACAGTAGCTCCTATAATTCACCCCTCCACTTT. Translation: CASSLDSSSYNSPLHF. The full variable domain, its missing parts supplied by reference TRBV7-2 and TRBJ1-6, is GAGVSQSPSNKVTEKGKDVELRCDPISGHTALYWYRQSLGQGLEFLIYFQGNSAPDKSGLPSDRFSAERTGGSVSTLTIQRTQQEDSAVYLCASSLDSSSYNSPLHFGNGTRLTVT.